Presented here are 14 T cell receptor beta chains from one specimen sequenced in a study of beta chain features in type 1 diabetes. The investigators reverse transcribed all of the isolated RNA, so they sequenced expressed TCRB transcripts. Clones were read by immunoSEQ multiplex PCR, and TCRdb kept only the in-frame ones, dropping some. Of roughly 290,000 clones in the sample, under 8.5% were seen once. The sample was central memory CD4+ T cells from blood. The origin of the receptors is a woman between 18 and 30 years old in good health.

This clone was seen more than once but under ten times. The chain is built from TRBV15 and TRBJ2-7; D not certain. This CDR3 is built from 15 residues. Trimming removed 0 bases at V and 0 bases at J, with 9 bases between. Per germline, CDR1 LNHNV and CDR2 YYDKDF (reference sequence). CDR3 protein: CATSRDSRFSYEQYV. The DNA for the CDR3 is TGTGCCACCAGCAGAGATTCGAGGTTCTCCTACGAGCAGTACGTC.

This clone was seen a handful of times. CDR3 DNA: TGTGCCAGCAGCTTATATCGGAACAATGAGCAGTTCTTC. Its protein product is CASSLYRNNEQFF. The chain carries TRBV11-3 and TRBJ2-1, with D hard to call. Trimming shortened V by 2 bases and J by 5 bases, and 7 bases separated the two germline ends. The germline CDR1 and CDR2 sequences are SGHNT and YENEEA. This CDR3 is 13 amino acids long. Supplemented by reference TRBV11-3 and TRBJ2-1, the full variable domain reads EAGVVQSPRYKIIEKKQPVAFWCNPISGHNTLYWYLQNLGQGPELLIRYENEEAVDDSQLPKDRFSAERLKGVDSTLKIQPAELGDSAVYLCASSLYRNNEQFFGPGTRLTVL.

V is TRBV7-3 and J is TRBJ1-4, with D possibly being TRBD1 (5 bases). V was shortened by 2 bases and J by 7 bases, with 5 bases between the two germline ends. The CDR3 consists of 12 residues. The germline V gene encodes CDR1 SGHTA and CDR2 FQGTGA. The CDR3 here is CASSLQGEKLFF. The CDR3 DNA reads TGTGCCAGCAGCTTACAGGGTGAAAAACTGTTTTTT.

This clone was counted only a few times. The V and J genes are TRBV5-4 and TRBJ2-1; D might be TRBD1 (6 bases). The V gene lost 0 bases and the J gene lost 3 bases, with 7 bases spanning the gap. The CDR3 has 14 amino acids. Germline V gene sequence: CDR1 SGHNT, CDR2 YYREEE (reference sequence). CDR3 loop: CASSLEGGYNEQFF. The CDR3 bases are TGTGCCAGCAGCTTGGAAGGGGGCTACAATGAGCAGTTCTTC.

In this sample, this clone turned up many times. This CDR3 is also generated by other DNA sequences in the sample. This chain connects TRBV29-1 to TRBJ2-1; a possible D gene is TRBD1 (6 bases). V shed 4 bases and J shed 1 base, with 11 bases lying between them. Looked up from germline, CDR1 is SQVTM and CDR2 is ANQGSEA. The CDR3 sequence is 14 residues long. CDR3 loop: CSVVGGGSYNEQFF. CDR3 bases: TGCAGCGTTGTAGGGGGTGGGTCCTACAATGAGCAGTTCTTC.

The chain joins TRBV7-9 to TRBJ1-4, with a weak D call TRBD1 (5 bases). Germline CDR1 reads SEHNR; CDR2 reads FQNEAQ (reference sequence). The CDR3 contains 12 residues. Trimming stripped 6 bases from V and 5 bases from J, with 7 bases between. The CDR3 DNA sequence: TGTGCCAGCAGACAGGAAAATGAAAAACTGTTTTTT. Protein: CASRQENEKLFF.

The rearrangement uses TRBV4-3 and TRBJ2-5; no reliable D call. CDR3 length: 14 residues. With 0 bases removed from V and 2 bases from J, the gap between germline ends came to 7 bases. Germline V CDR1 and CDR2: LGHNA, YSLEER. The CDR3 region is CASSQELGQETQYF. The DNA of the CDR3 is TGCGCCAGCAGCCAAGAGTTGGGGCAAGAGACCCAGTACTTC.

The genes are TRBV6-6 and TRBJ1-5, with D possibly matching TRBD1 (6 bases). The CDR3 sequence is 16 residues long. The ends were cut back, 0 bases at V and 0 bases at J, with 9 bases in the middle. Germline CDR1 reads MNHNY; CDR2 reads SVGAGI (reference sequence). The CDR3 spells CASSYSGGTSNQPQHF. In DNA, the CDR3 is TGTGCCAGCAGTTACTCAGGGGGTACTAGCAATCAGCCCCAGCATTTT.

This clone showed up just a few times. The V and J genes are TRBV25-1 and TRBJ2-3; 9 nucleotides line up with TRBD1. The CDR3 loop spans 16 amino acids. CDR1 is MGHDK and CDR2 is SYGVNS in the germline V gene. Trimming removed 4 bases from V and 1 base from J; junction bases left unmatched: 6. CDR3 residues: CASSGGGDRGTDTQYF. As DNA, the CDR3 is TGTGCCAGCAGTGGGGGCGGGGACAGGGGCACAGATACGCAGTATTTT. Full variable domain (missing parts from reference TRBV25-1 and TRBJ2-3): EADIYQTPRYLVIGTGKKITLECSQTMGHDKMYWYQQDPGMELHLIHYSYGVNSTEKGDLSSESTVSRIRTEHFPLTLESARPSHTSQYLCASSGGGDRGTDTQYFGPGTRLTVL.

V is TRBV4-2 and J is TRBJ1-2, with D maybe TRBD1 (6 bases). The CDR3 is 15 residues long. Between the trimmed V and J ends, which lost 4 bases and 4 bases, there was a span of 16 bases. In germline, CDR1 is LGHNA, CDR2 YNFKEQ. The CDR3 DNA sequence: TGTGCCAGCAGCCCCACAGGGAGGACGATCTATGGCTACACCTTC. Encoded protein: CASSPTGRTIYGYTF.

This clone was counted many times. The gene calls are TRBV29-1 and TRBJ2-1; D possibly corresponds to TRBD2 (6 bases). Trimming left V 5 bases short and J 12 bases short, with 17 bases between. From germline, CDR1 is SQVTM and CDR2 ANQGSEA. This CDR3 region has 12 residues. CDR3 sequence reads: CSVPLNLGGQFF. In nucleotides, the CDR3 is TGCAGCGTTCCCCTAAATCTGGGGGGGCAGTTCTTC.

The sample holds a few counts of this clone. The J gene is TRBJ1-2, the V gene TRBV6-1, with TRBD1 identical over 7 bases. The V gene end was trimmed by 4 bases and the J gene end by 5 bases; junction bases not matched to a gene: 10. CDR3 length: 15 amino acids. From germline, CDR1 is MNHNS and CDR2 SASEGT. The CDR3 is CASSAPDRSRYGYTF. The CDR3 nucleotides read TGTGCCAGCAGTGCCCCGGACAGGAGTCGATATGGCTACACCTTC.

This clone occurred a few times. The rearrangement joins TRBV30 to TRBJ2-7; 7 positions match TRBD2. The CDR3 contains 13 residues. In germline, CDR1 is GTSNPN, CDR2 SVGIG (reference sequence). The J segment lost 4 bases and the V segment lost 8 bases, leaving 11 bases of the junction unmatched. The CDR3 nucleotides read TGTGCCCGGGGGTCGGCGGGAGCTTACGAGCAGTACTTC. It is translated as CARGSAGAYEQYF.

This clone came up a few times. CDR3 protein: CASISNGGASYEQYF. The CDR3 coding sequence is TGTGCCAGCATCTCGAACGGGGGTGCCTCCTACGAGCAGTACTTC. The V call is TRBV27, the J call TRBJ2-7; D is possibly TRBD2 (6 bases). Trimming took off 7 bases at V and 0 bases at J, with 16 bases between the two ends. CDR3 length: 15 amino acids. Germline V gene lookup returns CDR1 MNHEY and CDR2 SMNVEV (reference sequence).